The 15 T cell receptor beta chains reported below all come from one sample, sequenced in a study of cytomegalovirus exposure and HLA in healthy donors. Primers for the PCR totalled 60 Vbeta and 13 Jbeta. Sequenced by immunoSEQ multiplex PCR; TCRdb stores in-frame clones only, minus some. The sample consists of 90,000 to 100,000 clones, about 80% of them appearing once. Sequencing was carried out using PBMCs. These receptors all come from a man aged 35 to 55 in good health and CMV-seronegative.

There are a few counts of this clone. The J gene is TRBJ1-2, the V gene TRBV4-3, with D hard to call. Trimming stripped 3 bases from V and 2 bases from J, with 7 bases between. The CDR3 runs to 13 residues. Looked up from germline, CDR1 is LGHNA and CDR2 is YSLEER. The chain's CDR3 is CASSHRLNYGYTF. The CDR3 DNA follows: TGCGCCAGCAGCCATCGACTGAACTATGGCTACACCTTC.

The rearrangement joins TRBV14 to TRBJ2-7, with TRBD1 matching over 9 bases. Germline V CDR1 and CDR2: SGHDN, FVKESK. The trim removed 0 bases at V and 3 bases at J, leaving 9 bases unmatched. CDR3 length: 17 amino acids. CDR3 loop: CASSQDFRDRAVYEQYF. Written as DNA, the CDR3 is TGTGCCAGCAGCCAAGACTTTAGGGACAGGGCTGTCTACGAGCAGTACTTC. Supplemented by reference TRBV14 and TRBJ2-7, the full variable domain reads EAGVTQFPSHSVIEKGQTVTLRCDPISGHDNLYWYRRVMGKEIKFLLHFVKESKQDESGMPNNRFLAERTGGTYSTLKVQPAELEDSGVYFCASSQDFRDRAVYEQYFGPGTRLTVT.

The genes are TRBV28 and TRBJ2-7; 7 bases are shared with TRBD2. Germline V gene lookup returns CDR1 MDHEN and CDR2 SYDVKM. Trimming cost V 6 bases and J 3 bases; bases outside gene matches: 11. CDR3 length: 15 amino acids. DNA of the CDR3: TGTGCCAGCAGAAGTGGGGCTAGCGGACTCTACGAGCAGTACTTC. Residues: CASRSGASGLYEQYF.

The chain is built from TRBV4-2 and TRBJ2-7, with D perhaps matching TRBD1 (5 bases). This CDR3 contains 12 residues. With 2 bases removed from V and 4 bases from J, the gap between germline ends came to 6 bases. Germline V gene sequence: CDR1 LGHNA, CDR2 YNFKEQ. The CDR3 spells CASSQNRYEQYF. DNA for the CDR3: TGTGCCAGCAGCCAAAACAGGTACGAGCAGTACTTC.

The chain couples TRBV7-6 to TRBJ2-6; TRBD1 is a possible D gene (6 bases). CDR3 size: 15 residues. Trimming cost V 5 bases and J 2 bases, with 10 bases left between them. From germline, CDR1 is SGHVS and CDR2 FNYEAQ. The CDR3 DNA reads as TGTGCCAGCAGCGACACAGGGACTGGGGCCAACGTCCTGACTTTC. Its translation: CASSDTGTGANVLTF.

This chain uses TRBV9 with TRBJ2-3; 11 nucleotides align to TRBD2. CDR3 length: 18 residues. Germline-derived CDR1 and CDR2 are SGDLS and YYNGEE. V was clipped by 2 bases and J by 2 bases; unmatched bases: 10. In nucleotides, the CDR3 is TGTGCCAGCAGCGTCGACCTTGGGACTAGCGGATACACAGATACGCAGTATTTT. Translation gives CASSVDLGTSGYTDTQYF.

The count of this clone is one. The gene calls are TRBV2 and TRBJ1-1; 8 nucleotides match TRBD1. The CDR3 totals 14 residues. V trimming: 5 bases; J trimming: 7 bases; junction bases outside the gene matches: 9. Germline-derived CDR1 and CDR2 are SNHLY and FYNNEI. The chain's CDR3 is CASSNRGFFGEAFF. CDR3 DNA sequence: TGTGCCAGCAGTAACAGGGGGTTCTTTGGTGAAGCTTTCTTT.

The chain uses TRBV7-2 and TRBJ1-3; 8 bases match TRBD1. CDR1 and CDR2 from the germline V gene are SGHTA and FQGNSA. CDR3 length equals 16 residues. The V segment lost 5 bases and the J segment 1 base; nucleotides outside the gene matches: 7. CDR3 nucleotide sequence: TGTGCCAGCAGCCCGCAAGACAGGGGTTCTGGAAACACCATATATTTT. Translation gives CASSPQDRGSGNTIYF.

This chain connects TRBV6-1 to TRBJ2-3; unclear D gene. This CDR3 is 11 amino acids long. CDR1 and CDR2 from the germline V gene are MNHNS and SASEGT. V was trimmed by 8 bases and J by 1 base, leaving 4 bases between them. Here the CDR3 DNA reads TGTGCCAGCGGCCGCACAGATACGCAGTATTTT. It specifies CASGRTDTQYF.

The chain carries TRBV18 and TRBJ2-1; TRBD2 might be the D (7 bases). The CDR3 has 16 amino acids. The germline V gene encodes CDR1 KGHSH and CDR2 LQKENI. V was cut by 3 bases and J by 1 base, with 13 bases left in between. The CDR3 sequence is CASSPLRGGSYNEQFF. The CDR3 nucleotides are TGTGCCAGCTCACCCCTGAGGGGGGGGTCCTACAATGAGCAGTTCTTC.

The chain couples TRBV4-2 to TRBJ1-2; tentative D call: TRBD1 (5 bases). The length of the CDR3 is 17 residues. CDR1 LGHNA and CDR2 YNFKEQ come from the germline V gene. V lost 0 bases and J 2 bases, leaving 16 bases between the germline ends. The chain's CDR3 is CASSQETDSLGNYGYTF. CDR3 nucleotide sequence: TGTGCCAGCAGCCAAGAGACAGACAGCCTGGGGAACTATGGCTACACCTTC.

This chain joins TRBV11-3 and TRBJ2-2; 8 bases fit TRBD2. The junction had 8 bases not matched to a gene; V was cut back by 8 bases and J by 0 bases. The CDR3 is 16 amino acids. Germline values: CDR1 SGHNT, CDR2 YENEEA. This CDR3 reads CASGSGGVANTGELFF. The CDR3 region has the DNA TGTGCCAGCGGGTCGGGGGGGGTCGCGAACACCGGGGAGCTGTTTTTT.

This clone has only a few counts. The chain links TRBV27 to TRBJ1-1; TRBD1 matches 9 bases. Unmatched junction bases numbered 12, after V lost 7 bases and J lost 9 bases. CDR1 and CDR2 from the germline V gene are MNHEY and SMNVEV (reference sequence). CDR3 length equals 14 residues. CDR3 DNA sequence: TGTGCCAGCAAGGGACAGGGCTACCGATCGAAAGCTTTCTTT. Its translation: CASKGQGYRSKAFF.

The rearrangement links TRBV6-1 to TRBJ2-7; D is unresolved. Germline CDR1 MNHNS, CDR2 SASEGT. This CDR3 is built from 14 residues. Deletions cut 1 base from V and 3 bases from J, with 10 bases between. The CDR3 sequence: CASSEVSRLYEQYF. CDR3 sequence (DNA): TGTGCCAGCAGTGAAGTCTCTAGGCTCTACGAGCAGTACTTC.

Turning to this clone: The junction does not match germline at one end; this may be a read error. The genes are TRBV7-9 and TRBJ2-3; tentative D call: TRBD2 (5 bases). CDR3 length equals 14 residues. Germline V lookup: CDR1 SEHNR, CDR2 FQNEAQ (reference sequence). CDR3 nucleotides: TGTTCCAGCAGCTTTGGGGAGATAACAGATACGCAGTATTTT. This gives the protein CSSSFGEITDTQYF.